Below, 19 T cell receptor beta chains from the same sample are listed, as sequenced in a study of blood T cell repertoires in COVID-19. Assay: immunoSEQ multiplex PCR; the TCRdb copy retains only in-frame clones and omits some. The sample comprises fewer than 250,000 clones, approximately 80% of which are singletons, and over 10% rests with the top ten. Source material: peripheral blood. The receptors come from a woman aged 45-65 years with acute or convalescent COVID-19.

There are a few counts of this clone. The chain employs TRBV15 and TRBJ1-4, with 8 bases identical to TRBD1. After removal of 2 bases from V and 8 bases from J, the junction contained 7 bases not matched to a gene. The CDR3 sequence is 15 residues long. Germline loops: CDR1 LNHNV, CDR2 YYDKDF (reference sequence). The CDR3 sequence: CATSRIGQGREKLFF. As DNA, the CDR3 is TGTGCCACCAGCAGAATCGGACAGGGACGCGAAAAACTGTTTTTT.

The rearrangement links TRBV27 to TRBJ2-4; 7 nucleotides align to TRBD2. The CDR3 is 15 amino acids. CDR1 MNHEY and CDR2 SMNVEV come from the germline V gene (reference sequence). The ends lost 6 bases at V and 0 bases at J; junction bases unmatched: 5. In DNA form, the CDR3 reads TGTGCCAGCAGGACAGCGGGGCTAGCCAAAAACATTCAGTACTTC. It yields the protein CASRTAGLAKNIQYF.

This clone was counted only a few times. For the CDR3, the DNA is TGCGCCAGCAGCCCAGGTCGCGAGCAGTACTTC. Translated: CASSPGREQYF. The V gene is TRBV5-1, the J gene TRBJ2-7; no firm D call. Trimming left V 4 bases short and J 6 bases short, with 8 bases between. Germline loops: CDR1 SGHRS, CDR2 YFSETQ. The CDR3 has 11 amino acids.

J is TRBJ2-6 and V is TRBV28; no reliable D call. This CDR3 is built from 15 residues. Trimming stripped 6 bases from V and 0 bases from J, with 9 bases between. Per the germline V gene, CDR1 is MDHEN and CDR2 is SYDVKM. DNA of the CDR3: TGTGCCAGCAGGCCCTCTAGCTCTGGGGCCAACGTCCTGACTTTC. Translating gives CASRPSSSGANVLTF.

This clone was found a few times. Other DNA sequences in this sample translate to the same CDR3. The chain combines TRBV5-1 with TRBJ2-3; 7 nucleotides line up with TRBD1. V lost 0 bases to trimming and J lost 4 bases; unmatched junction nucleotides: 2. Germline-derived CDR1 and CDR2 are SGHRS and YFSETQ. The CDR3 extends over 14 amino acids. CDR3 in amino acids: CASSLEGGPDTQYF. The CDR3 nucleotides read TGCGCCAGCAGCTTGGAAGGGGGCCCAGATACGCAGTATTTT.

Only a few counts were recorded for this clone. The chain joins TRBV9 to TRBJ2-3; 7 bases fit TRBD1. With 3 bases clipped from V and 3 bases from J, the junction kept 7 bases outside the gene matches. The CDR3 is 15 amino acids. Germline V gives CDR1 SGDLS, CDR2 YYNGEE. CDR3 in amino acids: CASSGRQGRTDTQYF. The CDR3 nucleotides read TGTGCCAGCAGCGGACGACAGGGAAGGACAGATACGCAGTATTTT. The variable domain in full, with the rest retrieved from reference TRBV9 and TRBJ2-3, is DSGVTQTPKHLITATGQRVTLRCSPRSGDLSVYWYQQSLDQGLQFLIQYYNGEERAKGNILERFSAQQFPDLHSELNLSSLELGDSALYFCASSGRQGRTDTQYFGPGTRLTVL.

The genes are TRBV28 and TRBJ1-2; D unresolved. Per germline, CDR1 MDHEN and CDR2 SYDVKM. The ends were cut back, 3 bases at V and 3 bases at J, with 8 bases in the middle. The CDR3 contains 13 residues. The CDR3, as DNA: TGTGCCAGCAGTTTTCCCCCCTACTATGGCTACACCTTC. It is translated as CASSFPPYYGYTF.

The chain couples TRBV28 to TRBJ1-6; 7 bases fit TRBD1. Trimming took 6 bases from V and 10 from J; bases not matched to a gene: 9. CDR3 length equals 14 residues. The germline gives CDR1 MDHEN, CDR2 SYDVKM. CDR3 in amino acids: CASSPWDSRSPLHF. The CDR3 DNA reads TGTGCCAGCAGCCCTTGGGACAGTAGGTCACCCCTCCACTTT.

The chain recombines TRBV7-8 with TRBJ2-7; TRBD2 is a possible D gene (5 bases). V dropped 1 base and J dropped 0 bases, with 7 bases sitting between them. CDR3 length: 14 amino acids. CDR1 is SGHVS, CDR2 FQNEAQ, per germline. CDR3 sequence reads: CASSLGRNSYEQYF. The CDR3 region has the DNA TGTGCCAGCAGCTTAGGGAGGAACTCCTACGAGCAGTACTTC.

V usage is TRBV6-5 and J usage is TRBJ2-2; TRBD1 agrees at 8 bases. The germline V gene encodes CDR1 MNHEY and CDR2 SVGAGI. V shed 6 bases and J 1 base; nucleotides not matched to a gene: 4. This CDR3 is built from 15 residues. In DNA, the CDR3 is TGTGCCAGCAGCCAGGGGGCCTGGAACACCGGGGAGCTGTTTTTT. It specifies CASSQGAWNTGELFF.

The chain couples TRBV6-1 to TRBJ1-5; 9 bases fit TRBD1. Germline CDR1 reads MNHNS; CDR2 reads SASEGT. This CDR3 has 17 residues. V lost 0 bases to trimming and J lost 7 bases; unmatched junction nucleotides: 10. CDR3 DNA sequence: TGTGCCAGCAGTGAAGCGGCTGGTGGGACAGGGCCACAGCCCCAGCATTTT. Translation gives CASSEAAGGTGPQPQHF.

The V gene is TRBV27, the J gene TRBJ2-1, with D unclear. The CDR3 is made up of 12 amino acids. V was cut by 5 bases and J by 8 bases, with 10 bases left in between. Germline values: CDR1 MNHEY, CDR2 SMNVEV (reference sequence). CDR3 sequence reads: CASSQRWDEQFF. The CDR3 nucleotides are TGTGCCAGCAGTCAGAGGTGGGATGAGCAGTTCTTC.

Here the CDR3 DNA reads TGTGCCAGCAGCTTAGTGGGAGCTATCGCTGAAGCTTTCTTT. Translating it yields CASSLVGAIAEAFF. V is TRBV7-2 and J is TRBJ1-1, with D uncertain. This CDR3 has 14 residues. The germline CDR1 and CDR2 sequences are SGHTA and FQGNSA. V lost 1 base to trimming and J lost 6 bases, with 12 bases between them.

This chain uses TRBV2 with TRBJ1-1, with D maybe TRBD1 (5 bases). From germline, CDR1 is SNHLY and CDR2 FYNNEI. The germline V and J ends were trimmed by 9 bases and 6 bases, with 17 bases remaining between them. This CDR3 spans 13 amino acids. Here the CDR3 DNA reads TGTGCCAGGCCCCGGGGGGTTTCGCCTGAAGCTTTCTTT. Its protein product is CARPRGVSPEAFF.

The chain joins TRBV2 to TRBJ2-7; 8 nucleotides match TRBD1. With V trimmed by 6 bases and J by 5 bases, 24 bases remained unmatched. The germline V gene encodes CDR1 SNHLY and CDR2 FYNNEI. CDR3 length: 19 residues. The CDR3 DNA reads as TGTGCCAGCAGCTACTTCGTTCCGGGACAGGCCGATTGGCGTGACGAGCAGTACTTC. This codes for CASSYFVPGQADWRDEQYF.

The V call is TRBV27, the J call TRBJ1-5; 9 bases fit TRBD1. CDR1 and CDR2 from the germline V gene are MNHEY and SMNVEV (reference sequence). Trimming at V came to 3 bases and at J to 1 base, leaving 1 base not matched to a gene. This CDR3 is built from 15 residues. The CDR3: CASSFGQGSNQPQHF. CDR3 sequence (DNA): TGTGCCAGCAGTTTCGGACAGGGGAGCAATCAGCCCCAGCATTTT.

The CDR3 here is CASSLFGATNEKLFF. The CDR3 bases are TGTGCCAGCAGTTTATTCGGTGCAACTAATGAAAAACTGTTTTTT. V is TRBV27 and J is TRBJ1-4; D is unclear. Per germline, CDR1 MNHEY and CDR2 SMNVEV (reference sequence). The CDR3 covers 15 residues. V lost 1 base and J 0 bases, leaving 6 bases between the germline ends.

The V gene is TRBV4-1, the J gene TRBJ2-2; D possibly corresponds to TRBD1 (6 bases). Germline V gene sequence: CDR1 MGHRA, CDR2 YSYEKL. V shed 2 bases and J shed 3 bases, with 10 bases lying between them. This CDR3 is 15 amino acids long. The CDR3, as DNA: TGCGCCAGCAGCCAACACGGACAGTACACCGGGGAGCTGTTTTTT. It is translated as CASSQHGQYTGELFF.

The CDR3 region has the DNA TGTGCTAGTGGTCTCTCCCCGGCGGGAGGGCCCGAGCAGTACTTC. Residues: CASGLSPAGGPEQYF. The chain couples TRBV12-5 to TRBJ2-7, with 9 bases fitting TRBD2. J gave up 6 bases and V 5 bases, and 11 bases lay outside the gene matches. CDR1 is LGHNT, CDR2 FRNRAP, per germline. The CDR3 extends over 15 amino acids.